Sequencing of this TCR beta chain was carried out in a study of blood T cell repertoires in COVID-19. CDR1 SQVTM and CDR2 ANQGSEA come from the germline V gene. Trimming shortened V by 3 bases and J by 1 base, and 3 bases separated the two germline ends. This CDR3 spans 12 amino acids. Here immunoSEQ multiplex PCR was the method, and the copy in TCRdb shows in-frame clones only, minus some. Here the sample spans about 370,000 clones, 70% to 90% being singletons. Input material: peripheral blood. The clonotype comes from a woman between 25 and 40 years old with COVID-19, enrolled during active disease. The chain recombines TRBV29-1 with TRBJ2-2; D unresolved. In nucleotides, the CDR3 is TGCAGCGTTGACGGGAACACCGGGGAGCTGTTTTTT. Its protein is CSVDGNTGELFF.